This T cell receptor beta chain was profiled in a study of persistence of HIV-infected CD4 T cells. On the study more broadly: Median time on suppressive ART was less than nine years.

Broader study findings: Compared with CD3/CD28-stimulated cells, CMV- and Gag-responding cells showed lower TCRbeta richness.

The immunoSEQ assay was version 4, run in survey mode. Here immunoSEQ multiplex PCR was the method, and the copy in TCRdb shows in-frame clones only, minus some. The sample holds approximately 45,000 clones, 88% seen once. The CDR3 spans 15 residues. CDR1 and CDR2 (germline): MNHNS, SASEGT. V was clipped by 2 bases and J by 8 bases, with 16 bases between them. Cells were stimulated nonspecifically with anti-CD3/anti-CD28 magnetic beads. Responding CD4+ T cells were sorted by upregulation of both CD40 ligand and CD69. Inclusion required CMV-positive serology and CD4+ counts above 400 cells/uL. This clone was detected only a few times. What it binds is not known.

Sequenced here: CD4+ T cells sorted from PBMCs after 18-hour stimulation, sampled from a patient who received antiretroviral therapy. This sequence joins TRBV6-1 and TRBJ2-4; either TRBD1 or TRBD2 may supply D (5 bases each). This TCR was recovered from an adult woman with HIV who was CMV-seropositive. In nucleotides, the CDR3 is TGTGCCAGCAGTGAATACCAGGGACCCAGGGACATTCAGTACTTC. This gives the protein CASSEYQGPRDIQYF.